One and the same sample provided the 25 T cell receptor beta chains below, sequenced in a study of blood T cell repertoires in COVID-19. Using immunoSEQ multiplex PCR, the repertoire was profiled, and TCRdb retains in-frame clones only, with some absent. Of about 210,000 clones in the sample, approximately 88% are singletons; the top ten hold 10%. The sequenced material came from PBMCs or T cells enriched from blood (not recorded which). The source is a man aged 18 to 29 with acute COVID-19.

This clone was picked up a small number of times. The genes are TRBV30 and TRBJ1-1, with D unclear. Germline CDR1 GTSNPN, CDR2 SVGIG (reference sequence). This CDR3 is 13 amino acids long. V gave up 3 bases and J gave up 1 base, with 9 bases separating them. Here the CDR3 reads CAWRSRKNTEAFF. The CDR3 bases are TGTGCCTGGAGGTCCAGGAAGAACACTGAAGCTTTCTTT. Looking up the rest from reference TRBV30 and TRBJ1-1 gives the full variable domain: SQTIHQWPATLVQPVGSPLSLECTVEGTSNPNLYWYRQAAGRGLQLLFYSVGIGQISSEVPQNLSASRPQDRQFILSSKKLLLSDSGFYLCAWRSRKNTEAFFGQGTRLTVV.

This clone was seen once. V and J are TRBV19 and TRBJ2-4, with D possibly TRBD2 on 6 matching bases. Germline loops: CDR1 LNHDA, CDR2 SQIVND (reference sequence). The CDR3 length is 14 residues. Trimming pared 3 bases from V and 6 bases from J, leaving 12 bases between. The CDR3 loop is CASSIRGGGNIQYF. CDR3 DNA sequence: TGTGCCAGTAGTATTCGGGGAGGCGGAAACATTCAGTACTTC. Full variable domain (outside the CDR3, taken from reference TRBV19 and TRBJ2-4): DGGITQSPKYLFRKEGQNVTLSCEQNLNHDAMYWYRQDPGQGLRLIYYSQIVNDFQKGDIAEGYSVSREKKESFPLTVTSAQKNPTAFYLCASSIRGGGNIQYFGAGTRLSVL.

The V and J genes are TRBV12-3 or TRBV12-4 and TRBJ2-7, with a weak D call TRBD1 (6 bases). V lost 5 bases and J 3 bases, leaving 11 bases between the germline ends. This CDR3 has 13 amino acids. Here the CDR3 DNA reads TGTGCCAGCAGTGAACAGGGCGACTACGAGCAGTACTTC. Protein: CASSEQGDYEQYF.

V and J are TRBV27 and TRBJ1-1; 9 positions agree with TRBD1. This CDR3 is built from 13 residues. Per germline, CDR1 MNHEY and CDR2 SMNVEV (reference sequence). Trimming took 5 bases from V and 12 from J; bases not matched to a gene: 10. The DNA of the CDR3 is TGTGCCAGCAGTCACCCGGGACAGGGTAAAACTTTCTTT. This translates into CASSHPGQGKTFF.

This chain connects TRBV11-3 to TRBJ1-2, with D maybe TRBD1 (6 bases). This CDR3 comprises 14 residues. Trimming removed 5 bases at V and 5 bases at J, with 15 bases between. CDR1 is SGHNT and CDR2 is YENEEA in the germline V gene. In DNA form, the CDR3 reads TGTGCCAGCAGCCAGAAGGGGGTCGATTATGGCTACACCTTC. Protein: CASSQKGVDYGYTF.

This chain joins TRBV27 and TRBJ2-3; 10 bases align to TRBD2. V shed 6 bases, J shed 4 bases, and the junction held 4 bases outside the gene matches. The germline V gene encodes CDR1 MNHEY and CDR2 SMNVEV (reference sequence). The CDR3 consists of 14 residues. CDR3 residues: CASRTSGNADTQYF. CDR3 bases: TGTGCCAGCAGAACTAGCGGGAACGCAGATACGCAGTATTTT.

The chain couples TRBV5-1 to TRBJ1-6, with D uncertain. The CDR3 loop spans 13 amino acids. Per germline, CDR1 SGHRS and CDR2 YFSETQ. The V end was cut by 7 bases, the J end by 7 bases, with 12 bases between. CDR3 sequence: CASAWSGNSPLHF. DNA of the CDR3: TGCGCCAGCGCCTGGTCGGGAAATTCACCCCTCCACTTT.

CDR3 amino acids: CASSESRLAGANEQFF. The CDR3 DNA follows: TGCGCCAGCAGTGAGTCGCGGCTAGCGGGAGCAAATGAGCAGTTCTTC. The gene calls are TRBV10-1 and TRBJ2-1, with 10 bases fitting TRBD2. This CDR3 contains 16 residues. With 0 bases clipped from V and 7 bases from J, the junction kept 6 bases outside the gene matches. Germline CDR1 is WNHNN and CDR2 is SYGVQD (reference sequence).

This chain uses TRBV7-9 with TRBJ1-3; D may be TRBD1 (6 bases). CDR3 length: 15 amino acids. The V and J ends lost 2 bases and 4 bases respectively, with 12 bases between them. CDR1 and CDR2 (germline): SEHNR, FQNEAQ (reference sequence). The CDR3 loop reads CASSLLGAQGNTIYF. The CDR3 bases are TGTGCCAGCAGCTTACTGGGGGCGCAAGGAAACACCATATATTTT.

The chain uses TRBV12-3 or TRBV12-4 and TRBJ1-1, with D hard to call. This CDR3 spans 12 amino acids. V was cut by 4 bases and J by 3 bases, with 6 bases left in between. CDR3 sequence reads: CASSSGDTEAFF. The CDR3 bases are TGTGCCAGCAGTTCCGGAGACACTGAAGCTTTCTTT.

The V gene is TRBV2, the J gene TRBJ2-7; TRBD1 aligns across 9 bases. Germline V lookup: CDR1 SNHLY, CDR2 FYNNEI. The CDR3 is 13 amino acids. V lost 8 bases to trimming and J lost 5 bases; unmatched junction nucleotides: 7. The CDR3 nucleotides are TGTGCCAGCGACCCGGGACAGGGTAACGAGCAGTACTTC. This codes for CASDPGQGNEQYF.

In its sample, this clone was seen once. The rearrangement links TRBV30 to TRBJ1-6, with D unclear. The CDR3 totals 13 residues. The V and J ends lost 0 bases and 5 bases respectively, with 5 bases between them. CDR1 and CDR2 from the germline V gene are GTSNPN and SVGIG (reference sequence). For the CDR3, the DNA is TGTGCCTGGAGTGTGAGGAATAATTCACCCCTCCACTTT. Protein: CAWSVRNNSPLHF.

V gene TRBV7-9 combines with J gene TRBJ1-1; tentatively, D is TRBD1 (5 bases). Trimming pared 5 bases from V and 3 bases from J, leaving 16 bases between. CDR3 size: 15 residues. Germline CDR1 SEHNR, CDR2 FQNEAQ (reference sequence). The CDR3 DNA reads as TGTGCCAGCAGCAGACCTCGGGGGATGGACACTGAAGCTTTCTTT. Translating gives CASSRPRGMDTEAFF.

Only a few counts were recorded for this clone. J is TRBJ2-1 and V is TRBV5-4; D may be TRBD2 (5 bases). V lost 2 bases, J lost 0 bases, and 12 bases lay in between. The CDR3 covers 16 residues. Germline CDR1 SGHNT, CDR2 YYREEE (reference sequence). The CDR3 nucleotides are TGTGCCAGCAGCTTTAGGAGGCAGAGCTCCTACAATGAGCAGTTCTTC. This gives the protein CASSFRRQSSYNEQFF.

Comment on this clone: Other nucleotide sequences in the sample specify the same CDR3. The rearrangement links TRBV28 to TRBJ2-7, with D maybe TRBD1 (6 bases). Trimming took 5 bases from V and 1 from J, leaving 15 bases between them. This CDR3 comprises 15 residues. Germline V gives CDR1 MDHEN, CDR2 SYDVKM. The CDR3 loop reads CASSLPGTGSYEQYF. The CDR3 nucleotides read TGTGCCAGCAGTCTACCCGGCACAGGGTCCTACGAGCAGTACTTC.

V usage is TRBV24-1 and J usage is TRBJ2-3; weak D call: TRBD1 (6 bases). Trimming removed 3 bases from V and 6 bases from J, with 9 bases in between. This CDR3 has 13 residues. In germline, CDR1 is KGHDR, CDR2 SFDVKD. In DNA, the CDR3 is TGTGCCACCAGTGATGGCGGACAGGATACGCAGTATTTT. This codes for CATSDGGQDTQYF.

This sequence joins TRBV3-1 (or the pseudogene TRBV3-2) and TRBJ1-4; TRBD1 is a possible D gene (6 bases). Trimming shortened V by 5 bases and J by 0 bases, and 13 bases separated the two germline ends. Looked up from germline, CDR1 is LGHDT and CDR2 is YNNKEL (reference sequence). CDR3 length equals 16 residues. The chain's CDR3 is CASSGGQLATNEKLFF. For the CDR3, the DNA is TGTGCCAGCAGCGGAGGACAGCTTGCAACTAATGAAAAACTGTTTTTT.

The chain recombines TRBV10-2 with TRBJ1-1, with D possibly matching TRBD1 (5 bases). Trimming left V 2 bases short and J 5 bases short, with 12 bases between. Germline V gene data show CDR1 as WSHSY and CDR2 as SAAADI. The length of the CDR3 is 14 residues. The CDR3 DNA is TGCGCCAGCAGTGAGAGCGACCGGGGGACTGAAGCTTTCTTT. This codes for CASSESDRGTEAFF.

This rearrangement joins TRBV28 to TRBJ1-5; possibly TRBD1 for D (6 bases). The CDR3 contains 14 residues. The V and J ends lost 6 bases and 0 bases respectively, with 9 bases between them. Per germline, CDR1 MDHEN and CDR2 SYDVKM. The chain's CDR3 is CASRQGISNQPQHF. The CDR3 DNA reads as TGTGCCAGCAGGCAGGGGATTAGCAATCAGCCCCAGCATTTT.

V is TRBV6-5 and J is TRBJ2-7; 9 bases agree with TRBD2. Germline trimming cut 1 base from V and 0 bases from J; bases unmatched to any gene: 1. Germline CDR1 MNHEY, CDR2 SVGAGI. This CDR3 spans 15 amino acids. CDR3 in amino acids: CASSYFSGSSYEQYF. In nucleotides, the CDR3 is TGTGCCAGCAGTTACTTTAGCGGGAGCTCCTACGAGCAGTACTTC.

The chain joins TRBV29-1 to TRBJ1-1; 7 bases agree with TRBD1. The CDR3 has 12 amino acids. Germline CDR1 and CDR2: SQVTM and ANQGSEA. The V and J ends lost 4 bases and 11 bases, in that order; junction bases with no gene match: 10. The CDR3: CSVAPDRVEAFF. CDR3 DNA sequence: TGCAGCGTTGCCCCCGACAGGGTGGAGGCTTTCTTT.

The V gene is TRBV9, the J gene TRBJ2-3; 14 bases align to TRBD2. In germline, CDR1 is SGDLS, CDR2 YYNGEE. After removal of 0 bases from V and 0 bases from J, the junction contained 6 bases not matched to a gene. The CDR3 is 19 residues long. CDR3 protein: CASSVEGLAGVTSTDTQYF. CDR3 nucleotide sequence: TGTGCCAGCAGCGTAGAGGGACTAGCGGGAGTCACCAGCACAGATACGCAGTATTTT.

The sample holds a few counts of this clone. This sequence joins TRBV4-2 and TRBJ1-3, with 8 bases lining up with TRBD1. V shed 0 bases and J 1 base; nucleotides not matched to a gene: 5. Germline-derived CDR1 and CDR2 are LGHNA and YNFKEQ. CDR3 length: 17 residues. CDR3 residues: CASSQEDHRGSGNTIYF. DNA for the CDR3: TGTGCCAGCAGCCAAGAGGACCACAGGGGGTCTGGAAACACCATATATTTT.

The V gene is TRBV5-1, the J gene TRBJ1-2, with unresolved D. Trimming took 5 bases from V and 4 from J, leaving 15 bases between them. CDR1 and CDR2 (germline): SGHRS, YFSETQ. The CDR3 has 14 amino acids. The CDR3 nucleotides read TGCGCCAGCAGACCTCAGACACTGACCTATGGCTACACCTTC. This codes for CASRPQTLTYGYTF.

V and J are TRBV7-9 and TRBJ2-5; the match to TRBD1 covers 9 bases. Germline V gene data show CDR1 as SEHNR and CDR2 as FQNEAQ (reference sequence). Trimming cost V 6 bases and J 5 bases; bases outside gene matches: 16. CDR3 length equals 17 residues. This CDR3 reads CASRPRRGGTGLETQYF. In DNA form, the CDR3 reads TGTGCCAGCAGGCCTCGCAGGGGGGGGACAGGGCTGGAGACCCAGTACTTC.